The present T cell receptor (beta chain) was sequenced within a study of lymphopenia after photon versus proton radiotherapy. Study outcomes and limitations: Relative stability marked proton patients; photon patients lost diversity and naive cells.

The table came from immunoSEQ multiplex PCR; TCRdb's copy has only in-frame clones and leaves some out. The sample carries 55,000 to 70,000 clones, around 90% recorded once. With regard to this clone: Antigen: not known.

Trimming left V 5 bases short and J 1 base short, with 11 bases between. The CDR3 is made up of 14 amino acids. Germline V gene lookup returns CDR1 SGHVS and CDR2 FQNEAQ. The V gene is TRBV7-8, the J gene TRBJ1-1; D remains ambiguous. The origin of this receptor is a woman aged 40 to 50 with cholangiocarcinoma. Specimen: peripheral blood, collected from a patient treated with photon-based radiotherapy. CDR3 residues: CASSPDGRNTEAFF. The CDR3, as DNA: TGTGCCAGCAGCCCGGACGGAAGGAACACTGAAGCTTTCTTT.